A single sample is the source of the 4 T cell receptor beta chains below, sequenced in a study of cytomegalovirus exposure and HLA in healthy donors. Primers included in the PCR were 60 Vbeta and 13 Jbeta primers. Measured with immunoSEQ multiplex PCR; TCRdb has only the in-frame clones, and not every one. The sample has approximately 120,000 clones; around 73% are singletons. Sequenced sample: PBMCs. Every receptor here comes from a middle-aged man in good health and CMV-seronegative.

This clone has just one count. This rearrangement joins TRBV7-3 to TRBJ2-7; D is uncertain. V was pared by 1 base and J by 2 bases, with 9 bases between. The CDR3 runs 14 residues. The germline CDR1 and CDR2 sequences are SGHTA and FQGTGA. The chain's CDR3 is CASSLNAGAYEQYF. CDR3 DNA: TGTGCCAGCAGCTTAAATGCTGGAGCCTACGAGCAGTACTTC.

This clone was counted a few times. The chain uses TRBV5-6 and TRBJ2-3; D not certain. CDR1 is SGHDT, CDR2 YYEEEE, per germline. The CDR3 consists of 13 residues. V was clipped by 1 base and J by 2 bases, with 5 bases between them. The CDR3 bases are TGTGCCAGCAGCTTGTCAGACACAGATACGCAGTATTTT. Amino acids: CASSLSDTDTQYF.

V gene TRBV27 combines with J gene TRBJ1-1; the D gene is possibly TRBD1 (6 bases). Germline CDR1 reads MNHEY; CDR2 reads SMNVEV (reference sequence). V was clipped by 6 bases and J by 8 bases, with 22 bases between them. The CDR3 contains 15 residues. The CDR3: CASSSLGRRTVEAFF. Here the CDR3 DNA reads TGTGCCAGCAGCTCACTGGGCCGAAGGACAGTCGAAGCTTTCTTT.

This CDR3 is CASRTSGGLYQETQYF. The DNA for the CDR3 is TGTGCCAGTAGAACTAGCGGGGGGCTGTACCAAGAGACCCAGTACTTC. V gene TRBV19 combines with J gene TRBJ2-5, with 12 positions matching TRBD2. Germline CDR1 reads LNHDA; CDR2 reads SQIVND (reference sequence). This CDR3 spans 16 amino acids. V dropped 6 bases and J dropped 0; count of bases not matched to a gene: 5.